The T cell receptor beta chain under discussion was sequenced for a study of blood T cell repertoires in COVID-19. For the study at large: Nucleic acid was either cDNA or gDNA, and it came from T cells, B-cell-depleted T cells, or PBMCs.

The CDR3 runs 10 residues. Germline V gene sequence: CDR1 SGHAT, CDR2 FQNNGV. Trimming took 5 bases from V and 5 from J, leaving 3 bases between them. Generated by immunoSEQ multiplex PCR, the TCRdb table keeps only in-frame clones and is missing some. The data show 95,000 to 150,000 clones, with 78% seen just once and about 2.1% held by the top ten. The sample consisted of peripheral blood. The J gene is TRBJ1-2, the V gene TRBV11-2; D not resolved. The TCR originated in a man between 65 and 85 years old with acute or convalescent COVID-19. CDR3 residues: CASSPYGYTF. The CDR3 nucleotides read TGTGCCAGCAGCCCTTATGGCTACACCTTC.